The text below deals with one TCR beta chain. The target antigen is unknown. V trimming: 0 bases; J trimming: 2 bases; junction bases outside the gene matches: 11. The CDR3 has 18 amino acids. CDR1 is MNHNS, CDR2 SASEGT, per germline. The sample comes from a study of cytomegalovirus exposure and HLA in healthy donors. Study results and caveats: A later analysis found common viral pathogens apparently linked to several of the most significant clusters. Per a prior analysis, the majority of TCR beta V segments were productive roughly 87% or roughly 30% of the time. Across all donors, roughly uniform sequencing depth was an assumption of the presence/absence analyses. TCR beta chain V- and J-gene trimming was linked, in a later analysis, to a missense variant in DCLRE1C.

Researchers ran the PCR with 60 Vbeta and 13 Jbeta primers. Sequencing used immunoSEQ multiplex PCR; TCRdb keeps in-frame clones, though not all of them. The data show 150,000 to 200,000 clones, 65% to 85% seen once. The rearrangement joins TRBV6-1 to TRBJ2-7; TRBD2 matches 9 bases. Sequencing was carried out using PBMCs. The sequence came from a girl aged 10 to 17 in good health and CMV-seropositive. The CDR3 protein is CASSEAPPVAGEAYEQYF. As DNA, the CDR3 is TGTGCCAGCAGTGAAGCCCCCCCTGTAGCGGGAGAGGCCTACGAGCAGTACTTC.